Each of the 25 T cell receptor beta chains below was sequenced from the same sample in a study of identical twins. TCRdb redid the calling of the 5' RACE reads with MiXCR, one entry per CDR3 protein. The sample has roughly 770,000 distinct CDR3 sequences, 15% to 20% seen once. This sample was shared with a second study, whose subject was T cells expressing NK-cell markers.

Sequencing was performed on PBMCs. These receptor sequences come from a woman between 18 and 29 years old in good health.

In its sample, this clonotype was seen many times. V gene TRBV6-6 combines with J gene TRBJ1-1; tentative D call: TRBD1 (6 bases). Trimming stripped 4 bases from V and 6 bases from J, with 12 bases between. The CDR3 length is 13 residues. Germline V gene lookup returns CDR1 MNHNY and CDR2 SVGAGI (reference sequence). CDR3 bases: TGTGCCAGCAGTTCCCCAGGGGTCTCTGAAGCTTTCTTT. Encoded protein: CASSSPGVSEAFF.

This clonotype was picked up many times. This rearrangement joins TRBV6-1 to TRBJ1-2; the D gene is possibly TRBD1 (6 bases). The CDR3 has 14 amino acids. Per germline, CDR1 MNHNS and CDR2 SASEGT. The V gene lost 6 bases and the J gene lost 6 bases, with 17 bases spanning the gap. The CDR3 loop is CASSSVGQLDGYTF. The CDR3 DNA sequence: TGTGCCAGCAGCTCTGTTGGACAGTTAGATGGCTACACCTTC.

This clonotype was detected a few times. The CDR3 DNA is TGTGCCAGTGCCTCCACCGGGACAGGCCGGTCCTACGAGCAGTACTTC. It encodes CASASTGTGRSYEQYF. The V call is TRBV19, the J call TRBJ2-7; 8 bases are a match to TRBD1. CDR1 is LNHDA and CDR2 is SQIVND in the germline V gene (reference sequence). This CDR3 contains 16 residues. After removal of 8 bases from V and 1 base from J, the junction contained 13 bases not matched to a gene.

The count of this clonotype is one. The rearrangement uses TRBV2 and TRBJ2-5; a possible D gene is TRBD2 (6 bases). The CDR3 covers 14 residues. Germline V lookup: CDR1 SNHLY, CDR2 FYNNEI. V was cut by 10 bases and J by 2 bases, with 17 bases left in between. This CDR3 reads CANAYSSEQETQYF. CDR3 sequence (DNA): TGTGCCAACGCCTACTCTAGCGAGCAAGAGACCCAGTACTTC.

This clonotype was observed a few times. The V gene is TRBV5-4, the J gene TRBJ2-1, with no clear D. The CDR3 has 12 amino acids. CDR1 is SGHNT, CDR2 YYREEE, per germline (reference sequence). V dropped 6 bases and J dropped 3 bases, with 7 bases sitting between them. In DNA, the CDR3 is TGTGCCAGCATCACAGACTACAATGAGCAGTTCTTC. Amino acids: CASITDYNEQFF.

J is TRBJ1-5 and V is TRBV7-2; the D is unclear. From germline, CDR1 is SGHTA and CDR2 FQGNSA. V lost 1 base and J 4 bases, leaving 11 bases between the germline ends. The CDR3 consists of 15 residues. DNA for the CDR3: TGTGCCAGCAGCTTAGTGGCGGATCCGAATCAGCCCCAGCATTTT. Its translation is CASSLVADPNQPQHF.

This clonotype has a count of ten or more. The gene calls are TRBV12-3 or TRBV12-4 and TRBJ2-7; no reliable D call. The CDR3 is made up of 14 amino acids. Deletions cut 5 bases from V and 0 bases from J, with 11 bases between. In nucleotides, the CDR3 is TGTGCCAGCAGTCCTCGAGCAGGCTCCTACGAGCAGTACTTC. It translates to CASSPRAGSYEQYF.

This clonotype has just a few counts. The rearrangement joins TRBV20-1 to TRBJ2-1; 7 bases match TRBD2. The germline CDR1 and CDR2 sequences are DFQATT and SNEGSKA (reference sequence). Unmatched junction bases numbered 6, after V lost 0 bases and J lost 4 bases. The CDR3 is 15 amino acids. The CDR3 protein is CSARDPREVYNEQFF. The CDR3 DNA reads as TGCAGTGCTAGAGATCCACGGGAGGTTTACAATGAGCAGTTCTTC.

Here the CDR3 reads CASSFSGGFTEAFF. The CDR3 DNA reads as TGCGCCAGCAGCTTCTCAGGGGGCTTCACTGAAGCTTTCTTT. J is TRBJ1-1 and V is TRBV5-1; TRBD1 matches at 8 bases. The CDR3 is made up of 14 amino acids. Germline V gene lookup returns CDR1 SGHRS and CDR2 YFSETQ. J lost 4 bases, V lost 2 bases, and 4 bases had no gene match. Full variable domain (outside the CDR3, taken from reference TRBV5-1 and TRBJ1-1): KAGVTQTPRYLIKTRGQQVTLSCSPISGHRSVSWYQQTPGQGLQFLFEYFSETQRNKGNFPGRFSGRQFSNSRSEMNVSTLELGDSALYLCASSFSGGFTEAFFGQGTRLTVV.

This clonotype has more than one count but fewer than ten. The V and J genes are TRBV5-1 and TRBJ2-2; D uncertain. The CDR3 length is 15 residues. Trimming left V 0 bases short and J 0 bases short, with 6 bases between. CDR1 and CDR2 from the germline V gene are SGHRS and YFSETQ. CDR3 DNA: TGCGCCAGCAGCTTGGCCAGCGCGAACACCGGGGAGCTGTTTTTT. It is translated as CASSLASANTGELFF.

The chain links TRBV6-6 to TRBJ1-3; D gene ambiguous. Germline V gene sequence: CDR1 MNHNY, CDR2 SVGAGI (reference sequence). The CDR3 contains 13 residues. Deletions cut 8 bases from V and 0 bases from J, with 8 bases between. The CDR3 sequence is CASLMGSGNTIYF. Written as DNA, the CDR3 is TGTGCCAGCCTAATGGGCTCTGGAAACACCATATATTTT.

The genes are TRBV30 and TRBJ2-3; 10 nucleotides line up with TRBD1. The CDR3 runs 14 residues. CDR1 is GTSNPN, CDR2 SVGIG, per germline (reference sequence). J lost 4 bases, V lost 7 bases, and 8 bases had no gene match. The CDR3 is CAFDRGRVSDTQYF. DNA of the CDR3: TGTGCCTTCGACAGGGGGCGCGTGTCAGATACGCAGTATTTT.

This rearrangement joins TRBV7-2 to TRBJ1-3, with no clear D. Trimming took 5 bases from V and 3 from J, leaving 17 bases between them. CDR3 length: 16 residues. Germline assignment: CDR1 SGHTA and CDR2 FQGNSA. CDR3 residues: CASSIGPLRSGNTIYF. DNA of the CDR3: TGTGCCAGCAGCATCGGACCGCTCCGTAGTGGAAACACCATATATTTT.

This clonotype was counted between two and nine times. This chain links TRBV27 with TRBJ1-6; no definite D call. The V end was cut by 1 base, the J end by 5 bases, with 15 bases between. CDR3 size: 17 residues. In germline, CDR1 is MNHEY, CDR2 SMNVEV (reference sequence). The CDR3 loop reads CASSLYPFAYNNSPLHF. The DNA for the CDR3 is TGTGCCAGCAGTTTATATCCCTTCGCATATAATAATTCACCCCTCCACTTT.

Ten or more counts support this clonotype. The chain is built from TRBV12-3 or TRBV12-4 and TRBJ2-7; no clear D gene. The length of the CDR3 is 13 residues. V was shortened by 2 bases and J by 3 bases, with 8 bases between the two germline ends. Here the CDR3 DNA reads TGTGCCAGCAGTTTAACCGTTCTCTACGAGCAGTACTTC. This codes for CASSLTVLYEQYF.

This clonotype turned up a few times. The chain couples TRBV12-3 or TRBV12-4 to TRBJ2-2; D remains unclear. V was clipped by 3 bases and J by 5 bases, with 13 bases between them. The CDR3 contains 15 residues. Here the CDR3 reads CASSFANLLTGELFF. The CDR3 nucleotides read TGTGCCAGCAGTTTTGCTAACCTCCTGACCGGGGAGCTGTTTTTT.

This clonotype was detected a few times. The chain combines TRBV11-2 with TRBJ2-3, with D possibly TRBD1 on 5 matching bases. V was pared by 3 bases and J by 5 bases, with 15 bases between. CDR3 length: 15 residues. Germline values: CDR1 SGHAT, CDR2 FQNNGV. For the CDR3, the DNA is TGTGCCAGCAGCTTCCGTCTGCCCCAGGGAGATACGCAGTATTTT. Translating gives CASSFRLPQGDTQYF. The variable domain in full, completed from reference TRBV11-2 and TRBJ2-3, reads EAGVAQSPRYKIIEKRQSVAFWCNPISGHATLYWYQQILGQGPKLLIQFQNNGVVDDSQLPKDRFSAERLKGVDSTLKIQPAKLEDSAVYLCASSFRLPQGDTQYFGPGTRLTVL.

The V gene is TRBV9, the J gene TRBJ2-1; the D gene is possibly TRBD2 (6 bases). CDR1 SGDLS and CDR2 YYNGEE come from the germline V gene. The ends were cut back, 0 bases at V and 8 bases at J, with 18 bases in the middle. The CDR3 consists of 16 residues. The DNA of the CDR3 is TGTGCCAGCAGCGTAGATCCAGCGGGCTTAGGGTATGAGCAGTTCTTC. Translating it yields CASSVDPAGLGYEQFF. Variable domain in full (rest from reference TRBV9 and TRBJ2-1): DSGVTQTPKHLITATGQRVTLRCSPRSGDLSVYWYQQSLDQGLQFLIQYYNGEERAKGNILERFSAQQFPDLHSELNLSSLELGDSALYFCASSVDPAGLGYEQFFGPGTRLTVL.

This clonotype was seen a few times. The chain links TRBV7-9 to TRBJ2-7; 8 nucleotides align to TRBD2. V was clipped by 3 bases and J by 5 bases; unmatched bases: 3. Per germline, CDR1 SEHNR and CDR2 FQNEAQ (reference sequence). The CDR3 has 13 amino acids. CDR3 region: CASSFGGRNEQYF. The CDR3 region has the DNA TGTGCCAGCAGCTTCGGCGGGAGGAACGAGCAGTACTTC.

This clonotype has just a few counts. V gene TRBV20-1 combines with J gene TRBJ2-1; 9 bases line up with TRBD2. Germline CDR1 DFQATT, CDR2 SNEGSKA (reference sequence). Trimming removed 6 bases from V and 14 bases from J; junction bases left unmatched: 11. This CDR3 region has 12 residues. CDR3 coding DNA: TGCAGTGCAAGGCTAGCGGGGATAATGGAGTTCTTC. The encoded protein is CSARLAGIMEFF.

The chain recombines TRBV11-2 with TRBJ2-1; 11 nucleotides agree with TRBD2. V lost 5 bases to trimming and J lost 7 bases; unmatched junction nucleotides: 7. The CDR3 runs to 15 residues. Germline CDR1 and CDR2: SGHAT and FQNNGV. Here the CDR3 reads CASSQTSGSRNEQFF. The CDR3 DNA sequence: TGTGCCAGCAGCCAAACTAGCGGGAGTAGGAATGAGCAGTTCTTC.

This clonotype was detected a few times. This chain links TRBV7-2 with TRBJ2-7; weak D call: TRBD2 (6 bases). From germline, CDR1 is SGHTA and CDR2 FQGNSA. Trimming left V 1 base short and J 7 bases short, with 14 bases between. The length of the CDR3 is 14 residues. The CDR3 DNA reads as TGTGCCAGCAGCTTAGTGCTAGCGAGGGGAGAGCAGTACTTC. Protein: CASSLVLARGEQYF. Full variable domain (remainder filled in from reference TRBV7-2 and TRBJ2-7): GAGVSQSPSNKVTEKGKDVELRCDPISGHTALYWYRQSLGQGLEFLIYFQGNSAPDKSGLPSDRFSAERTGGSVSTLTIQRTQQEDSAVYLCASSLVLARGEQYFGPGTRLTVT.

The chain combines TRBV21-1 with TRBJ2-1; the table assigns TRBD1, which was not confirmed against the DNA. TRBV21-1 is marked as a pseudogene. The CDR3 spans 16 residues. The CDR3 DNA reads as TGTGCCAGCAGCAATCGGACAGGGATTGATTGCGATGAGCAGTTCTTC. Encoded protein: CASSNRTGIDCDEQFF.

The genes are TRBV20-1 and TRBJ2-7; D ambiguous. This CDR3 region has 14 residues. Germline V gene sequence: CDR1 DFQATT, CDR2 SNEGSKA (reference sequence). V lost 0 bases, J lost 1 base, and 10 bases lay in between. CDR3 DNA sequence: TGCAGTGCTAGAGATCTGGACGGGTCCTACGAGCAGTACTTC. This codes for CSARDLDGSYEQYF.

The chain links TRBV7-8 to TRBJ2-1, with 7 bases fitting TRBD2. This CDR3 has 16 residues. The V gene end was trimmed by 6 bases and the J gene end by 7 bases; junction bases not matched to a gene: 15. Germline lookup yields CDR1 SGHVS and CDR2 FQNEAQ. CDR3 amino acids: CASRRSPAGTGNEQFF. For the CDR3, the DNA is TGTGCCAGCAGACGAAGCCCAGCGGGGACGGGGAATGAGCAGTTCTTC.